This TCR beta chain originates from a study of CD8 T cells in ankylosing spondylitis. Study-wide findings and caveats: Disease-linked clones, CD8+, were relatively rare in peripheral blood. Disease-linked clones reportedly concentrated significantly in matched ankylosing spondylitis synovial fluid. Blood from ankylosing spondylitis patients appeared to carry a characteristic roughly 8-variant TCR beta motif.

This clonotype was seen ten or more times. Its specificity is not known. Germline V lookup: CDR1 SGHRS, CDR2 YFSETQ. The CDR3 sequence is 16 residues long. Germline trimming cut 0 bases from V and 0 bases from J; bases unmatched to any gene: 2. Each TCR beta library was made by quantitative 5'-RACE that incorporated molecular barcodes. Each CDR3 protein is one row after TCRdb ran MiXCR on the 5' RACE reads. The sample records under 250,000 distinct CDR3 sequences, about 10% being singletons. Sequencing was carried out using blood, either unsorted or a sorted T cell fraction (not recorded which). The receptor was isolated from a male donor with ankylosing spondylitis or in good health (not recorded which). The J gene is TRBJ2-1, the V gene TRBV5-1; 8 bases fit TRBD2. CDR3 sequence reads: CASSLAGGPSYNEQFF. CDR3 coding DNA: TGCGCCAGCAGCTTGGCGGGGGGGCCCTCCTACAATGAGCAGTTCTTC.